This T cell receptor (beta chain) was recorded in a study of molecular identifiers for immune sequencing clone quantification. This clonotype was detected many times. TCRdb independently ran MiXCR on the PCR reads; one entry per CDR3 protein. This repertoire shows 30,000 to 40,000 distinct CDR3 sequences, 15% to 20% found once; its top ten account for about 1.1%. The CDR3 length is 14 residues. The germline gives CDR1 DFQATT, CDR2 SNEGSKA (reference sequence). The V and J ends lost 4 bases and 5 bases respectively, with 18 bases between them. This clonotype was obtained from a human donor in good health. Some libraries in this study had Jurkat cell RNA spiked in. J is TRBJ2-7 and V is TRBV20-1; D remains unclear. Sequencing was done on a sample of naive CD8+ T cells from blood, with Jurkat cell RNA spiked in. As to subset: FACS-sorted CD8+CD4-CCR7+CD45RA+ naive T cells. CDR3 coding DNA: TGCAGTGCTATTGGATATTCACAAAGCGACGAGCAGTACTTC. Its protein product is CSAIGYSQSDEQYF.